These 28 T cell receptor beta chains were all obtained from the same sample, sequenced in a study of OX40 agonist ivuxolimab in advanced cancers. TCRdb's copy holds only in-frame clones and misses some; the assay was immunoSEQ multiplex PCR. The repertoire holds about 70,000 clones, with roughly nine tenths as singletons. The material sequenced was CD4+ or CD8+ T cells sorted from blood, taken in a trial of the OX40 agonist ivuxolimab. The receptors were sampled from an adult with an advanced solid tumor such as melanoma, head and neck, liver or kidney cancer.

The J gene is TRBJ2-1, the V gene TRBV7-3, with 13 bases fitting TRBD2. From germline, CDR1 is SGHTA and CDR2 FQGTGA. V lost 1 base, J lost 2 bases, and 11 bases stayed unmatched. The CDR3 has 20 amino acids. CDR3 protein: CASSLRPPELAGGPYNEQFF. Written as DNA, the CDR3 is TGTGCCAGCAGCTTAAGGCCTCCGGAACTAGCGGGGGGGCCCTACAATGAGCAGTTCTTC. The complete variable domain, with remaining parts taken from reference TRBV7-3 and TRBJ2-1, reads GAGVSQTPSNKVTEKGKYVELRCDPISGHTALYWYRQSLGQGPEFLIYFQGTGAADDSGLPNDRFFAVRPEGSVSTLKIQRTERGDSAVYLCASSLRPPELAGGPYNEQFFGPGTRLTVL.

CDR3 residues: CASSPRDRAPYEQYF. The DNA for the CDR3 is TGTGCCAGCTCACCCCGGGACAGGGCTCCCTACGAGCAGTACTTC. The V gene is TRBV18, the J gene TRBJ2-7; TRBD1 matches at 9 bases. Germline V CDR1 and CDR2: KGHSH, LQKENI. Trimming removed 3 bases from V and 2 bases from J; junction bases left unmatched: 5. The CDR3 runs 15 residues.

CDR3 in DNA: TGTGCCAGCAGCTTCGGACTCGGTGGGAGGGACGAGCAGTACTTC. Translated, it gives CASSFGLGGRDEQYF. The chain couples TRBV11-1 to TRBJ2-7, with 7 bases that match TRBD2. In germline, CDR1 is SGHAT, CDR2 FQDESV (reference sequence). The CDR3 is 15 residues long. Trimming at V came to 3 bases and at J to 5 bases, leaving 10 bases not matched to a gene. The full variable domain, rest sourced from reference TRBV11-1 and TRBJ2-7, is EAEVAQSPRYKITEKSQAVAFWCDPISGHATLYWYRQILGQGPELLVQFQDESVVDDSQLPKDRFSAERLKGVDSTLKIQPAELGDSAMYLCASSFGLGGRDEQYFGPGTRLTVT.

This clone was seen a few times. The CDR3 DNA reads TGCGCCAGCAGCCTTGGGACTGGCGTCGGGGAGCTGTTTTTT. Its protein is CASSLGTGVGELFF. The rearrangement uses TRBV5-1 and TRBJ2-2; D might be TRBD2 (6 bases). The V and J ends lost 4 bases and 7 bases respectively, with 14 bases between them. Per germline, CDR1 SGHRS and CDR2 YFSETQ. CDR3 length equals 14 residues.

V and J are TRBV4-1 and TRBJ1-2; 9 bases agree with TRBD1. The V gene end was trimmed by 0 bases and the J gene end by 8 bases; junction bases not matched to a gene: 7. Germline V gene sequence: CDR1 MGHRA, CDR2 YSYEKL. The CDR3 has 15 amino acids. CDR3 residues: CASSQEGQGLGGYTF. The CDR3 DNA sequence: TGCGCCAGCAGCCAAGAAGGACAGGGGTTGGGAGGCTACACCTTC.

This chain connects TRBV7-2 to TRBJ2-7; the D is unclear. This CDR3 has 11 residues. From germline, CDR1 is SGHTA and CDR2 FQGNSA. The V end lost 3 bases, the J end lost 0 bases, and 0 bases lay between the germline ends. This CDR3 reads CASSFSYEQYF. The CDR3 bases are TGTGCCAGCAGCTTCTCCTACGAGCAGTACTTC.

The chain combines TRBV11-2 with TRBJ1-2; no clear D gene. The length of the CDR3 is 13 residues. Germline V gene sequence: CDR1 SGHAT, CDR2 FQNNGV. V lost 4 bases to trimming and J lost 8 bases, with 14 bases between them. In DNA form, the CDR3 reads TGTGCCAGCAGCTATCACTACGCCGGGGGCTACACCTTC. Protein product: CASSYHYAGGYTF.

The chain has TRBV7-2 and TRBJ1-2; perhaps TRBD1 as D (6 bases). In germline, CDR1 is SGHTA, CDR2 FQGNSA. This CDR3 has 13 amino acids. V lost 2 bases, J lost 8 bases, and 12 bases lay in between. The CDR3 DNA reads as TGTGCCAGCAGCTTAATGGGGGCGAGGGGCTACACCTTC. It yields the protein CASSLMGARGYTF.

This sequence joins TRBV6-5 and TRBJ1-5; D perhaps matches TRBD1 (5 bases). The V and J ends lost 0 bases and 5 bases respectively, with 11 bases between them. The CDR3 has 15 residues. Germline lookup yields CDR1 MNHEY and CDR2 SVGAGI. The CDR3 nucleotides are TGTGCCAGCAGTTACTCGAGGGCGGGGGATCAGCCCCAGCATTTT. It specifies CASSYSRAGDQPQHF.

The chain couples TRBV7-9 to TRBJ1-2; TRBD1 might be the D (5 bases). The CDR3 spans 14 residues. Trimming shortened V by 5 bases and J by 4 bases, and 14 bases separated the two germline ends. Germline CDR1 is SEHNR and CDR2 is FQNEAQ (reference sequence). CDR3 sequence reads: CASSAEGFGYGYTF. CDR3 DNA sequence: TGTGCCAGCAGCGCCGAGGGGTTTGGCTATGGCTACACCTTC.

The CDR3 spells CARSRVGNEQFF. DNA of the CDR3: TGTGCCAGGAGCAGGGTAGGCAATGAGCAGTTCTTC. The chain joins TRBV9 to TRBJ2-1, with D perhaps TRBD1 (5 bases). In germline, CDR1 is SGDLS, CDR2 YYNGEE. The CDR3 contains 12 residues. Trimming took off 8 bases at V and 6 bases at J, with 12 bases between the two ends.

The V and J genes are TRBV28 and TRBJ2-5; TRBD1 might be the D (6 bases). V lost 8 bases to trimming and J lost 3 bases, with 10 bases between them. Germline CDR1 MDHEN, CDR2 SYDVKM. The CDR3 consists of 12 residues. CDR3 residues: CASLTGKETQYF. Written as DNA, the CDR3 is TGTGCCAGCCTAACAGGGAAAGAGACCCAGTACTTC.

DNA of the CDR3: TGTGCCAGCTCACAAGGGGGACAGGAGAATCCCTATGGCTACACCTTC. This translates into CASSQGGQENPYGYTF. The rearrangement joins TRBV18 to TRBJ1-2; 8 bases are a match to TRBD1. CDR1 and CDR2 from the germline V gene are KGHSH and LQKENI. The CDR3 runs to 16 residues. J was trimmed by 4 bases and V by 4 bases; bases with no gene match: 11.

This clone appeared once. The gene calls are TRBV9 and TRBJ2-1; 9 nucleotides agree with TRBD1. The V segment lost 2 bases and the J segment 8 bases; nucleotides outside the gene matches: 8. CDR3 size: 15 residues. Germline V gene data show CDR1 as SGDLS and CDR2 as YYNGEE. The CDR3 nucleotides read TGTGCCAGCAGCGTGACACAGGGGGCCAGTTATGAGCAGTTCTTC. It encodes CASSVTQGASYEQFF.

The CDR3 spells CAISESHDRGYEQYF. In DNA form, the CDR3 reads TGTGCCATCAGTGAGTCACACGACAGGGGCTACGAGCAGTACTTC. The chain combines TRBV10-3 with TRBJ2-7; 8 bases agree with TRBD1. The CDR3 covers 15 residues. V trimming: 0 bases; J trimming: 3 bases; junction bases outside the gene matches: 4. Germline V gives CDR1 ENHRY, CDR2 SYGVKD.

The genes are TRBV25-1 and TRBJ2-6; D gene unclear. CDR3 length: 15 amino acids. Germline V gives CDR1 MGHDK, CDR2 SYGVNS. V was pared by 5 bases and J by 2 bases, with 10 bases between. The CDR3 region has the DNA TGTGCCAGCAGTAGCCACAGCGCTGGGGCCAACGTCCTGACTTTC. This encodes CASSSHSAGANVLTF. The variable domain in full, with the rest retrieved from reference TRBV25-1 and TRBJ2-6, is EADIYQTPRYLVIGTGKKITLECSQTMGHDKMYWYQQDPGMELHLIHYSYGVNSTEKGDLSSESTVSRIRTEHFPLTLESARPSHTSQYLCASSSHSAGANVLTFGAGSRLTVL.

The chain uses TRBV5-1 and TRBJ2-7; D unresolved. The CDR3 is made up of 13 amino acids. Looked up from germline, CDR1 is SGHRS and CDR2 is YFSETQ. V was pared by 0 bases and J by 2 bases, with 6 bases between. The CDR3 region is CASSLVSPYEQYF. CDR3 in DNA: TGCGCCAGCAGCTTGGTTAGTCCCTACGAGCAGTACTTC.

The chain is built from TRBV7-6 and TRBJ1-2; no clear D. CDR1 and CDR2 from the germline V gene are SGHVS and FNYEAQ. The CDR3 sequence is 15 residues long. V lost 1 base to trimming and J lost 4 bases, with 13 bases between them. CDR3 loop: CASSLGPGPGYGYTF. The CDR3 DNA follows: TGTGCCAGCAGCTTAGGTCCAGGTCCGGGCTATGGCTACACCTTC.

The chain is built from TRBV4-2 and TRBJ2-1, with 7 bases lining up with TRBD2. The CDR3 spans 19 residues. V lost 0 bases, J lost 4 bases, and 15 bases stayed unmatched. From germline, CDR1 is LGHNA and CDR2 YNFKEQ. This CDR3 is CASSQESFAQRGIYNEQFF. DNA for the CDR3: TGTGCCAGCAGCCAAGAATCTTTTGCCCAGCGGGGTATTTACAATGAGCAGTTCTTC.

CDR3 bases: TGTGCCAGTAGTATAGATCGCCTCGCTGGGGCCAACGTCCTGACTTTC. It specifies CASSIDRLAGANVLTF. V usage is TRBV19 and J usage is TRBJ2-6; D ambiguous. V was cut by 0 bases and J by 2 bases, with 8 bases left in between. This CDR3 has 16 amino acids. Per germline, CDR1 LNHDA and CDR2 SQIVND (reference sequence).

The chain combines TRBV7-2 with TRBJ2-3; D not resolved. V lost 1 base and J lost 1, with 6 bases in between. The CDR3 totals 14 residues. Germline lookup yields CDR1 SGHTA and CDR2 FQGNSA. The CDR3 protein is CASSLGLGTDTQYF. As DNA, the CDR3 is TGTGCCAGCAGCTTAGGGCTGGGCACAGATACGCAGTATTTT. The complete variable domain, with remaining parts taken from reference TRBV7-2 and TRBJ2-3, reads GAGVSQSPSNKVTEKGKDVELRCDPISGHTALYWYRQSLGQGLEFLIYFQGNSAPDKSGLPSDRFSAERTGGSVSTLTIQRTQQEDSAVYLCASSLGLGTDTQYFGPGTRLTVL.

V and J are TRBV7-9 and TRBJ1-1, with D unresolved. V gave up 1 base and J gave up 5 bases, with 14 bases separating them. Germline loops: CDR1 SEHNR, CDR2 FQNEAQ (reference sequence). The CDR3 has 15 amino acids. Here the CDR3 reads CASSLEGGRGTEAFF. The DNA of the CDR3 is TGTGCCAGCAGCTTAGAGGGCGGGCGAGGAACTGAAGCTTTCTTT.

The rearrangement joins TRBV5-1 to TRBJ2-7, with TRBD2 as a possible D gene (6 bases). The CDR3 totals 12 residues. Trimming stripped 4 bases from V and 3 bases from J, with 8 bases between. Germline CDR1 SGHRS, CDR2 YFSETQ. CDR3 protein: CASSPGSYEQYF. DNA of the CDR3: TGCGCCAGCAGCCCCGGGAGCTACGAGCAGTACTTC.

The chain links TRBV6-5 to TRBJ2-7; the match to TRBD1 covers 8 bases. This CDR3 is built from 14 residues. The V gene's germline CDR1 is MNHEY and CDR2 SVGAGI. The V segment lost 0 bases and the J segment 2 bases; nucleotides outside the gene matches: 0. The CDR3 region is CASSYSDRAYEQYF. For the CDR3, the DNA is TGTGCCAGCAGTTACTCGGACAGGGCCTACGAGCAGTACTTC.

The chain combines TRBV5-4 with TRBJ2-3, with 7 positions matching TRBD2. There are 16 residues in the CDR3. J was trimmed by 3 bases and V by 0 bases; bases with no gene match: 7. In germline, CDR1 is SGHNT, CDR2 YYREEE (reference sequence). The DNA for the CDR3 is TGTGCCAGCAGCTTGGGCGGGAGCCGGGTAACAGATACGCAGTATTTT. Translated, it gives CASSLGGSRVTDTQYF.

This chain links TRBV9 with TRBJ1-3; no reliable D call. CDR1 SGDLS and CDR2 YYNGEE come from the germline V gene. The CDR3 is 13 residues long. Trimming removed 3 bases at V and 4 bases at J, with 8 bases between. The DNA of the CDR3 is TGTGCCAGCAGCGATGGACCCGGAAACACCATATATTTT. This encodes CASSDGPGNTIYF.

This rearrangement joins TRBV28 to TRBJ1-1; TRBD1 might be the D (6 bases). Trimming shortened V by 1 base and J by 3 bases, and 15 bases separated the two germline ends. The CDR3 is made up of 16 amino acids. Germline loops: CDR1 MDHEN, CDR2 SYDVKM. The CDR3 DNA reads TGTGCCAGCAGTTTATACGACTCCTCAGGGGACACTGAAGCTTTCTTT. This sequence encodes CASSLYDSSGDTEAFF.

CDR3 residues: CASSQIAGGLSTDTQYF. The CDR3 coding sequence is TGTGCCAGCAGCCAAATAGCGGGGGGCCTTAGCACAGATACGCAGTATTTT. V gene TRBV7-3 combines with J gene TRBJ2-3; 10 bases agree with TRBD2. V gave up 5 bases and J gave up 0 bases; unmatched junction bases: 8. Germline assignment: CDR1 SGHTA and CDR2 FQGTGA. The CDR3 loop spans 17 amino acids.